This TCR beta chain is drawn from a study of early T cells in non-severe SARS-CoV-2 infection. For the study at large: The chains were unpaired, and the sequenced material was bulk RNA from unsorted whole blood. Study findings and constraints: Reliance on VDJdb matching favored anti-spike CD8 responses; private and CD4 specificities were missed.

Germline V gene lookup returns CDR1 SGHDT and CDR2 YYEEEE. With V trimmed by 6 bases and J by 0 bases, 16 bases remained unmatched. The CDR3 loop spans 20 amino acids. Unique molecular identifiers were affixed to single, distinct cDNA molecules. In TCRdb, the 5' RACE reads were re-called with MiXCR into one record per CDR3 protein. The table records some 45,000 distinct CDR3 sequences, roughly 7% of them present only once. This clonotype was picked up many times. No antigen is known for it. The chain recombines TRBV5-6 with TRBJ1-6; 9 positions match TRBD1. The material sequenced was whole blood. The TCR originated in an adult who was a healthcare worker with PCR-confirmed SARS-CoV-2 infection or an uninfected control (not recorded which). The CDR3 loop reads CASTFLGTGTLSSYNSPLHF. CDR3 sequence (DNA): TGTGCCAGCACCTTTCTTGGGACAGGGACCTTAAGCTCCTATAATTCACCCCTCCACTTT.